Listed below are T cell receptor beta chains from one sample, sequenced in a study of blood T cell repertoires in COVID-19. The assay was immunoSEQ multiplex PCR, and TCRdb's table has in-frame clones only and misses some. The sample lists roughly 87,000 clones; roughly 83% were seen once. Input material: peripheral blood. Receptors originate from a man aged 50-59 years with active COVID-19. Each CDR3 is given with its conserved first and last residue. Each record gives: D gene, J gene, CDR3 length, V gene, clone size, CDR3 DNA, CDR3 protein. A D gene is named only where the DNA matches it firmly. For some rows the clone size is stated as once, few or many, or as a class when expanded; others skip it.

TRBD1,TRBJ2-7,14,TRBV30,-,TGTGCCTGGAGTGATGGACAGGGGGCCGGCGAGCAGTACTTC,CAWSDGQGAGEQYF
-,TRBJ2-1,15,TRBV19,-,TGTGCCAGTAGTCTGCCTGGGCTAGCGAACAATGAGCAGTTCTTC,CASSLPGLANNEQFF
TRBD2,TRBJ2-3,16,TRBV7-2,once,TGTGCCAGCAGCTCCTCAGTGGGCGGGGGGGCAGATACGCAGTATTTT,CASSSSVGGGADTQYF
-,TRBJ1-1,11,TRBV2,-,TGTGCCAGTTCGGGGTACACTGAAGCTTTCTTT,CASSGYTEAFF
-,TRBJ1-1,15,TRBV2,-,TGTGCCAGCAGTGAAGGGTTACAGAAGAACACTGAAGCTTTCTTT,CASSEGLQKNTEAFF
-,TRBJ1-1,15,TRBV7-2,-,TGTGCCAGCAGCTTCGGAGCCTTTATGAACACTGAAGCTTTCTTT,CASSFGAFMNTEAFF
-,TRBJ2-7,15,TRBV5-3,-,TGTGCCAGAAGCCCTTGGATGGCAGGAGGGGACGAGCAGTACTTC,CARSPWMAGGDEQYF
TRBD1,TRBJ2-7,16,TRBV5-1,-,TGCGCCAGCAGCTTACGGGACAGGGGGCCCTTGGACGAGCAGTACTTC,CASSLRDRGPLDEQYF
-,TRBJ1-5,19,TRBV2,-,TGTGCCAGCAGTGATGGGGCGGGGGCTGGGGATTATAGCAATCAGCCCCAGCATTTT,CASSDGAGAGDYSNQPQHF
-,TRBJ2-5,14,TRBV11-2,-,TGTGCCAGCAGCTCACCCCGGGGGTCAGAGACCCAGTACTTC,CASSSPRGSETQYF
-,TRBJ1-3,14,TRBV7-2,-,TGTGCCAGCAGCTACCAGCGGGCGGGAAACACCATATATTTT,CASSYQRAGNTIYF
TRBD2,TRBJ2-1,17,TRBV7-9,-,TGTGCCAGCAGCTTAGATGGGACTAGCGGGAGGGTGAATGAGCAGTTCTTC,CASSLDGTSGRVNEQFF
-,TRBJ2-3,17,TRBV9,-,TGTGCCAGCAGCGGTGGCCCGGGGGGCGCAAGCACAGATACGCAGTATTTT,CASSGGPGGASTDTQYF
-,TRBJ2-7,15,TRBV30,-,TGTGCCTGGAACCTCCCAGGGGCGTTTTATTACGAGCAGTACTTC,CAWNLPGAFYYEQYF
-,TRBJ1-3,16,TRBV23-1,-,TGCGCCAGCAGTCAATCGACGGGGGTCTCTGGAAACACCATATATTTT,CASSQSTGVSGNTIYF
-,TRBJ1-6,15,TRBV6-6,once,TGTGCCAGCAGTTACTCGACCCAGGGATCTTCACCCCTCCACTTT,CASSYSTQGSSPLHF
TRBD1,TRBJ2-7,15,TRBV6-6,-,TGTGCCAGCAGTACTGGGGACAGCTCTCATCGGGGGCAGTACTTC,CASSTGDSSHRGQYF
TRBD2,TRBJ2-3,16,TRBV11-2,-,TGTGCCAGCAGCTTAGGGCTAGCGGGGGTCACAGATACGCAGTATTTT,CASSLGLAGVTDTQYF
-,TRBJ1-2,13,TRBV12-3/TRBV12-4,-,TGTGCCAGCAGCTCAACAGGGAAGCATGGCTACACCTTC,CASSSTGKHGYTF
-,TRBJ1-1,14,TRBV7-9,-,TGTGCCAGCCCCCTTCAAAGCCTGAACACTGAAGCTTTCTTT,CASPLQSLNTEAFF
TRBD2,TRBJ2-7,16,TRBV7-2,-,TGTGCCAGCAGCTCCGCCGCACTAGCGGGGGAGTACGAGCAGTACTTC,CASSSAALAGEYEQYF
-,TRBJ1-6,13,TRBV6-5,-,TGTGCCAGCAGTTACACAGTAAATTCACCCCTCCACTTT,CASSYTVNSPLHF
TRBD1,TRBJ2-1,15,TRBV19,-,TGTGCCAGTAGTGAGGACAGGGGGCCGATCAATGAGCAGTTCTTC,CASSEDRGPINEQFF
-,TRBJ2-3,14,TRBV29-1,-,TGCAGCGTGAAAGACGCGGCTAGCACAGATACGCAGTATTTT,CSVKDAASTDTQYF
-,TRBJ1-1,15,TRBV18,-,TGTGCCAGCTCACCCGGTTCTGCACCGAACACTGAAGCTTTCTTT,CASSPGSAPNTEAFF
-,TRBJ1-2,18,TRBV14,-,TGTGCCAGCAGCCAATTGACCTTTCTCGACGGGTTTAACTATGGCTACACCTTC,CASSQLTFLDGFNYGYTF
-,TRBJ1-2,13,TRBV24-1,-,TGTGCCACCAGTGATTTGCAGGAAGCTGGCTACACCTTC,CATSDLQEAGYTF
TRBD2,TRBJ2-1,15,TRBV5-1,-,TGCGCCAGCAGCTTCGGTACTAGCGGAGTTAATGAGCAGTTCTTC,CASSFGTSGVNEQFF
-,TRBJ2-7,12,TRBV6-5,-,TGTGCCAGCAGTTGGGGGCTTGATGAGCAGTACTTC,CASSWGLDEQYF
TRBD1,TRBJ2-3,14,TRBV19,-,TGTGCCAGTAGTGGGACAGGGCGCACAGATACGCAGTATTTT,CASSGTGRTDTQYF
-,TRBJ1-2,15,TRBV30,-,TGTGCCTGGAGTGTACTTTGGACAGAGATATATGGCTACACCTTC,CAWSVLWTEIYGYTF
-,TRBJ1-4,15,TRBV25-1,-,TGTGCCAGCAGTGATTTCAGGGCCTATAATGAAAAACTGTTTTTT,CASSDFRAYNEKLFF
-,TRBJ1-1,15,TRBV28,-,TGTGCCAGCGCCCAAGCGACAGCCATGAACACTGAAGCTTTCTTT,CASAQATAMNTEAFF
TRBD1,TRBJ1-5,15,TRBV28,-,TGTGCCAGCAGTTTAGGGGACAGGTGGAATCAGCCCCAGCATTTT,CASSLGDRWNQPQHF
-,TRBJ1-1,14,TRBV25-1,-,TGTGCCAGCAGTGGTGAGGAGGGCCCCACTGAAGCTTTCTTT,CASSGEEGPTEAFF
-,TRBJ2-7,10,TRBV20-1,-,TGCAGTGCTGGGGCTCCCGAGCAGTACTTC,CSAGAPEQYF
TRBD2,TRBJ2-7,12,TRBV6-5,-,TGTGCCAGCATTCGGGACTACTACGAGCAGTACTTC,CASIRDYYEQYF
-,TRBJ1-1,13,TRBV2,-,TGTGCCAGCAGTGACCAGGGGAACACTGAAGCTTTCTTT,CASSDQGNTEAFF
-,TRBJ1-4,15,TRBV9,-,TGTGCCAGCAGCTCGTACAGGGATGGTGCCGAAAAACTGTTTTTT,CASSSYRDGAEKLFF
TRBD1,TRBJ2-5,13,TRBV29-1,-,TGCAGCGTTCGGGACAGGGGGCTAGAGACCCAGTACTTC,CSVRDRGLETQYF
TRBD1,TRBJ1-2,13,TRBV7-9,-,TGTGCCAGCAGCCCTACAGGGGTTTTAGGCTACACCTTC,CASSPTGVLGYTF
TRBD1,TRBJ1-2,13,TRBV27,-,TGTGCCAGCAGTTTGTTTAGGGGGCGGGGCTACACCTTC,CASSLFRGRGYTF
-,TRBJ1-3,14,TRBV4-1,many,TGCGCCAGCAGCCCAGGGCTCCTTGGAAACACCATATATTTT,CASSPGLLGNTIYF
-,TRBJ2-2,15,TRBV9,medium-sized,TGTGCCAGCACCGTTAACACAGGGAACACCGGGGAGCTGTTTTTT,CASTVNTGNTGELFF
TRBD1,TRBJ2-5,14,TRBV27,-,TGTGCCAGCAGTCCCGGGACAGGAGGTGAGACCCAGTACTTC,CASSPGTGGETQYF
-,TRBJ2-1,15,TRBV19,-,TGTGCCAGTAGTATCTTTCGGGACTCCTACAATGAGCAGTTCTTC,CASSIFRDSYNEQFF
TRBD2,TRBJ2-1,16,TRBV7-9,-,TGTGCCAGCAGCTTAGCTAGCGGGAGGTCTCTCAATGAGCAGTTCTTC,CASSLASGRSLNEQFF
-,TRBJ1-2,11,TRBV29-1,-,TGCAGCGCAACTCATAACTATGGCTACACCTTC,CSATHNYGYTF
TRBD1,TRBJ2-1,15,TRBV7-2,-,TGTGCCAGCAGCTTCGGGACAGGTGTCGTCAATGAGCAGTTCTTC,CASSFGTGVVNEQFF
TRBD1,TRBJ2-3,16,TRBV9,-,TGTGCCAGCAGCGCCTACAGGGGGTCGAACACAGATACGCAGTATTTT,CASSAYRGSNTDTQYF
-,TRBJ1-5,17,TRBV19,-,TGTGCCAGTAGCGATCGAGGTAGGCCTCCGTTAGGCCAGCCCCAGCATTTT,CASSDRGRPPLGQPQHF
-,TRBJ2-7,14,TRBV7-2,-,TGTGCCAGCAGCTGGATCCGGGACAACTACGAGCAGTACTTC,CASSWIRDNYEQYF
-,TRBJ2-7,13,TRBV5-6,few,TGTGCCAGCAGTCCCGGCGGGTCCTACGAGCAGTACTTC,CASSPGGSYEQYF